This record looks at one T cell receptor beta chain sequence and its context. No antigen is known for it. These data come from a study of T cell repertoires in cytomegalovirus infection. About the research overall: The authors relied on CMV epitopes, both recently identified HLA-C-restricted and well-studied HLA-B-restricted.

TCRdb re-derived calls from the reads in MiXCR, one entry per CDR3 protein. The sample has about 830,000 distinct CDR3 sequences; roughly 33% are singletons. The CDR3 has 16 amino acids. The V gene's germline CDR1 is MNHEY and CDR2 SVGEGT. V lost 7 bases to trimming and J lost 0 bases, with 18 bases between them. The rearrangement joins TRBV6-2 or TRBV6-3 to TRBJ1-1, with a tentative D call TRBD1 (6 bases). This receptor was obtained from a human donor in good health (CMV status not recorded). Some clones in this sample may be carry-over from other donors' samples. The source was cultured CD8+ T cells from PBMCs, collected from culture after CMV antigen stimulation. The CDR3 nucleotides read TGTGCCAGCAATGACCTGGACAGAACCTTGAACACTGAAGCTTTCTTT. The encoded protein is CASNDLDRTLNTEAFF.